The clone carrying this TCR beta chain has just a few counts. Its antigen is not identified. This entry belongs to a study of T cells in Graves' hyperthyroidism and ophthalmopathy. Study-wide points: Appearing also in blood were most of the thyroid clonotypes expanded above 0.001.

Researchers took RNA transcripts and amplified the TCR beta CDR3 regions from them. The HTBI set primed first-round TCR CDR3 RT-PCR. Via MiXCR, TCRdb re-called the multiplex PCR reads, giving one row per CDR3 protein. Among some 740,000 distinct CDR3 sequences listed, around 15% were seen once. The germline CDR1 and CDR2 sequences are SGHKS and YYEKEE (reference sequence). The CDR3 has 18 amino acids. V lost 1 base, J lost 5 bases, and 16 bases stayed unmatched. The sequenced sample was blood. The sequence was collected from a woman aged 18-29 years with Graves' hyperthyroidism. V is TRBV5-5 and J is TRBJ2-5; 8 bases agree with TRBD1. The CDR3 DNA reads as TGTGCCAGCAGCTTGATCCGTGCGACAGGGGTGGTTGCGGAGACCCAGTACTTC. It is translated as CASSLIRATGVVAETQYF.